The source of this TCR beta chain is a study of T cells in tuberculosis. Repertoires were generated with immunoSEQ multiplex PCR, while TCRdb's copy carries only in-frame clones and drops some. Of 9,500 to 13,000 clones in the sample, 94% were seen once. Tuberculosis was confirmed by positive sputum smear and/or M. tuberculosis culture. V gave up 7 bases and J gave up 3 bases; unmatched junction bases: 6. This CDR3 region has 14 residues. Germline V gene data show CDR1 as SNHLY and CDR2 as FYNNEI. The TCR originated in an adult with tuberculosis. Sequenced sample: PBMCs. The genes are TRBV2 and TRBJ2-7, with 10 bases matching TRBD1. This chain's CDR3 is CASTPGQGDYEQYF. The CDR3 region has the DNA TGTGCCAGCACCCCCGGACAGGGGGACTACGAGCAGTACTTC.